This T cell receptor (beta chain) was observed in a study of technical replicates of blood from several donors. This CDR3 spans 11 amino acids. Germline CDR1 reads DFQATT; CDR2 reads SNEGSKA (reference sequence). Trimming cost V 1 base and J 8 bases, with 8 bases left between them. The method was immunoSEQ multiplex PCR; TCRdb's version includes in-frame clones alone and lacks a portion of them. Of 70,000 to 85,000 clones listed, about nine tenths are singletons. The sequence was collected from a human donor in good health. The chain employs TRBV20-1 and TRBJ1-2; unclear D gene. Sequencing was carried out using T cells isolated from PBMCs. The CDR3 loop reads CSARGGIGYTF. The DNA of the CDR3 is TGCAGTGCTAGAGGCGGCATCGGCTACACCTTC.